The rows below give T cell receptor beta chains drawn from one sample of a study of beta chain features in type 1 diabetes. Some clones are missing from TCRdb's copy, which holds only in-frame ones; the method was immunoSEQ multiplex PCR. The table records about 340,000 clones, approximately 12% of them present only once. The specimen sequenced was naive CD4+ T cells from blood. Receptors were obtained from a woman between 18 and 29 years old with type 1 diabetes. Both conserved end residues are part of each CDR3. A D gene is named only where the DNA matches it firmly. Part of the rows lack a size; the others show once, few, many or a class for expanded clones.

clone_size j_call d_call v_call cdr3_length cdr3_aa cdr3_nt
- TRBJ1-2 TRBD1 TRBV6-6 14 CASSQGQEVYGYTF TGTGCCAGCAGTCAAGGACAGGAAGTCTATGGCTACACCTTC
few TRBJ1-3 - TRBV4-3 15 CASSQKGGAGNTIYF TGCGCCAGCAGCCAGAAAGGGGGGGCTGGAAACACCATATATTTT
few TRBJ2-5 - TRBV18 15 CASSPQRATGETQYF TGTGCCAGCTCACCACAGCGGGCTACGGGAGAGACCCAGTACTTC
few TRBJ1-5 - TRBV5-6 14 CASSLAGYGQPQHF TGTGCCAGCAGCTTGGCAGGATACGGTCAGCCCCAGCATTTT
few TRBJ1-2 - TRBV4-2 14 CASSQPGQFHGYTF TGTGCCAGCAGCCAACCCGGACAGTTCCATGGCTACACCTTC
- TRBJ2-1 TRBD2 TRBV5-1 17 CASSASKLAGVVNEQFF TGCGCCAGCAGCGCCTCCAAACTAGCGGGAGTTGTGAATGAGCAGTTCTTC
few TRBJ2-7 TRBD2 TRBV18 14 CASSPGTSGYEQYF TGTGCCAGCTCACCAGGGACTAGCGGCTACGAGCAGTACTTC
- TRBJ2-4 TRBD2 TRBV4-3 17 CASSQGSTSMAKNIQYF TGCGCCAGCAGCCAAGGGTCGACTAGCATGGCCAAAAACATTCAGTACTTC
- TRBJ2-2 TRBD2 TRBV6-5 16 CASSYLAGGPGGELFF TGTGCCAGCAGTTACTTGGCGGGAGGGCCGGGCGGGGAGCTGTTTTTT
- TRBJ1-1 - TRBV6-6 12 CASNNGGTEAFF TGTGCCAGCAATAACGGGGGCACTGAAGCTTTCTTT
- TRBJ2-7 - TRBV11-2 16 CASSLGQRQGSYEQYF TGTGCCAGCAGCTTAGGACAGAGGCAGGGGTCCTACGAGCAGTACTTC
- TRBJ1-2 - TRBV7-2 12 CASSPGNYGYTF TGTGCCAGCAGCCCCGGGAACTATGGCTACACCTTC
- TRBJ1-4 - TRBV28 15 CASSLIGQFDEKLFF TGTGCCAGCAGCCTGATTGGACAGTTCGATGAAAAACTGTTTTTT
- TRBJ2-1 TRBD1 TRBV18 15 CASSPPWDRVREQFF TGTGCCAGCTCACCGCCCTGGGACAGGGTAAGGGAGCAGTTCTTC
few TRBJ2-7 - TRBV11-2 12 CASSPYREEQYF TGTGCCAGCAGCCCATACCGGGAAGAGCAGTACTTC
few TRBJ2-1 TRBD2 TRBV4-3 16 CASSQISGSSYNEQFF TGCGCCAGCAGCCAGATTAGCGGGAGCTCCTACAATGAGCAGTTCTTC
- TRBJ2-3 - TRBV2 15 CASSGRDGSTDTQYF TGTGCCAGCAGTGGGCGGGATGGTAGCACAGATACGCAGTATTTT
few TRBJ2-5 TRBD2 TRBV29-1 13 CSERLAGQETQYF TGCAGCGAAAGACTAGCGGGACAAGAGACCCAGTACTTC
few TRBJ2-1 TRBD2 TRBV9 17 CASSPRPGLAGYNEQFF TGTGCCAGCAGCCCCAGACCTGGACTAGCGGGTTACAATGAGCAGTTCTTC
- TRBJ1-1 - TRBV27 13 CASRPKGGAEAFF TGTGCCAGCAGACCAAAGGGGGGGGCTGAAGCTTTCTTT
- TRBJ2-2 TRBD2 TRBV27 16 CASSLWASGRSGELFF TGTGCCAGCAGTTTATGGGCTAGCGGGAGATCCGGGGAGCTGTTTTTT
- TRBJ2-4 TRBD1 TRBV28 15 CASSIQGAPKNIQYF TGTGCCAGCAGTATCCAGGGGGCGCCCAAAAACATTCAGTACTTC
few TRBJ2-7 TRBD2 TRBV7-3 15 CASSPAGGLVYEQYF TGTGCCAGCAGCCCAGCGGGAGGTCTCGTCTACGAGCAGTACTTC
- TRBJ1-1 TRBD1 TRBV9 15 CASSAGQGASGEAFF TGTGCCAGCAGCGCCGGACAGGGGGCTTCTGGTGAAGCTTTCTTT
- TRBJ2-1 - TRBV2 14 CASLGRAEGNEQFF TGTGCCAGTTTGGGAAGGGCAGAGGGAAATGAGCAGTTCTTC
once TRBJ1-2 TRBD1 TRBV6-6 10 CAIRGAGYTF TGTGCCATCAGGGGGGCTGGCTACACCTTC
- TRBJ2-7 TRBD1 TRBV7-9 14 CASSRPGQGSVQYF TGTGCCAGCAGCCGACCGGGACAGGGGTCGGTGCAGTACTTC
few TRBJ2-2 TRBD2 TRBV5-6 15 CASSRTSGDTGELFF TGTGCCAGCAGCCGGACTAGCGGAGACACCGGGGAGCTGTTTTTT
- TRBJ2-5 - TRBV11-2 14 CASSSSEPKETQYF TGTGCCAGCAGCTCTAGCGAACCTAAAGAGACCCAGTACTTC
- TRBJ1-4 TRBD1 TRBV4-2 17 CASSQWGQGDLREKLFF TGTGCCAGCAGCCAATGGGGACAGGGGGATCTTCGGGAAAAACTGTTTTTT
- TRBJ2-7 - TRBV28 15 CASSLKRPGTYEQYF TGTGCCAGCAGTTTGAAAAGGCCAGGAACCTACGAGCAGTACTTC
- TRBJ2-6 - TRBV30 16 CAWIRGAPSGANVLTF TGTGCCTGGATACGGGGGGCCCCCTCTGGGGCCAACGTCCTGACTTTC
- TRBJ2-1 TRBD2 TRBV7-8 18 CASSRGLAGTGSYNEQFF TGTGCCAGCAGCCGAGGACTAGCGGGAACGGGGTCCTACAATGAGCAGTTCTTC
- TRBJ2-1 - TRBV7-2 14 CASSLVYGPNEQFF TGTGCCAGCAGCTTAGTCTACGGTCCCAATGAGCAGTTCTTC
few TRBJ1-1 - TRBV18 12 CASLQDYTEAFF TGTGCCAGCTTACAGGATTACACTGAAGCTTTCTTT
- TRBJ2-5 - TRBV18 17 CASSLQDLGLVQETQYF TGTGCCAGCTCCCTCCAGGACCTGGGACTTGTACAAGAGACCCAGTACTTC
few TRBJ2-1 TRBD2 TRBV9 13 CASSVAGGNEQFF TGTGCCAGCAGCGTAGCGGGAGGGAATGAGCAGTTCTTC
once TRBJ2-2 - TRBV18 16 CASSPVRTENTGELFF TGTGCCAGCTCACCAGTAAGGACAGAGAACACCGGGGAGCTGTTTTTT
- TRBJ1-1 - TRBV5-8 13 CASSLRLQGEAFF TGTGCCAGCAGCTTAAGGCTGCAGGGTGAAGCTTTCTTT
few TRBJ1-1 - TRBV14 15 CASSFRFGPDTEAFF TGTGCCAGCAGCTTCCGGTTCGGTCCGGACACTGAAGCTTTCTTT
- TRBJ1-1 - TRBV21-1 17 CASSRKGVLYLTSEAFF TGTGCCAGCAGCCGCAAGGGGGTTTTATATCTAACGTCTGAAGCTTTCTTT
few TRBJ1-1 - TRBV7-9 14 CASTPRPLNTEAFF TGTGCCAGCACCCCTAGACCACTGAACACTGAAGCTTTCTTT
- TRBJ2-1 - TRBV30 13 CALGAVGYNEQFF TGTGCCCTGGGGGCTGTTGGCTACAATGAGCAGTTCTTC
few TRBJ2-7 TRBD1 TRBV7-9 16 CASSLDPGQGAPEQYF TGTGCCAGCAGCTTAGACCCTGGACAGGGGGCGCCCGAGCAGTACTTC
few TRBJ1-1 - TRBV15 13 CATRKDRNTEAFF TGTGCCACGAGAAAGGACAGGAACACTGAAGCTTTCTTT
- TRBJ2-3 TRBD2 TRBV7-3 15 CASSSKGLAGGTQYF TGTGCCAGCAGCTCAAAGGGACTAGCGGGAGGTACGCAGTATTTT
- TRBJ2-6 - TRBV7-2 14 CASSSRAGANVLTF TGTGCCAGCAGCTCGAGGGCTGGGGCCAACGTCCTGACTTTC
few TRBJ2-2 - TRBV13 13 CASSLSPGGELFF TGTGCCAGCAGCTTATCACCGGGCGGGGAGCTGTTTTTT
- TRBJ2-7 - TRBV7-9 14 CASSLVPGNYEQYF TGTGCCAGCAGCTTAGTACCGGGGAACTACGAGCAGTACTTC
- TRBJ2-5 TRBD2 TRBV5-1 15 CASSRGTSGQETQYF TGCGCCAGCAGCCGGGGGACTAGCGGACAAGAGACCCAGTACTTC
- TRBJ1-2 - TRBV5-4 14 CASSFAVTVYGYTF TGTGCCAGCAGCTTTGCGGTTACGGTCTATGGCTACACCTTC
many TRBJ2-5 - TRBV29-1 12 CSVERREETQYF TGCAGCGTTGAGAGGCGGGAAGAGACCCAGTACTTC
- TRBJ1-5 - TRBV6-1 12 CASSEPRQPQHF TGTGCCAGCAGTGAACCCAGGCAGCCCCAGCATTTT
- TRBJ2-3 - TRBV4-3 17 CASSQLGPREGTDTQYF TGCGCCAGCAGCCAACTAGGCCCTCGTGAGGGCACAGATACGCAGTATTTT
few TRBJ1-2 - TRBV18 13 CASSPGDLRGYTF TGTGCCAGCTCACCAGGAGACTTGCGTGGCTACACCTTC
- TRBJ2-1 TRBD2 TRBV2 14 CASRSGSSYNEQFF TGTGCCAGCAGGAGCGGGAGCTCCTACAATGAGCAGTTCTTC
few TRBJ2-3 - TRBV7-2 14 CASSSDLYTDTQYF TGTGCCAGCAGCTCGGACTTGTACACAGATACGCAGTATTTT
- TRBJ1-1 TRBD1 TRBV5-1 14 CASSFRGSNTEAFF TGCGCCAGCAGCTTCAGGGGGTCGAACACTGAAGCTTTCTTT
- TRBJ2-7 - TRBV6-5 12 CASRNRFYEQYF TGTGCCAGCAGAAACAGGTTCTACGAGCAGTACTTC
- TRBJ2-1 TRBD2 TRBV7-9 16 CASSLRTSGRWHEQFF TGTGCCAGCAGCTTACGAACTAGCGGGAGGTGGCATGAGCAGTTCTTC